The clone carrying this T cell receptor beta chain was found once. As yet, its antigen is unknown. The data belong to a study of shared clonotypes between healthy human individuals. Points from the study as a whole: Large sequencing depth failed to make sorted-subset sequencing complete, rarefaction showed. Represented diversity (both genetic and exposure-history) was limited by the small number of donors.

In the authors' workflow: Filtering differed, since immunoSEQ gave only junction sequences and no quality scores. The protocol was immunoSEQ multiplex PCR, while the TCRdb copy is restricted to in-frame clones and leaves out a portion. V, J and clone size are taken as reported in that table, and D and trimming were inferred from the DNA itself. The repertoire has 2 million to 2.5 million clones, approximately 94% of them found once; the top ten carry more than 0.1%. Germline CDR1 is SGHTA and CDR2 is FQGNSA. This CDR3 contains 15 residues. Trimming took 5 bases from V and 3 from J; bases not matched to a gene: 7.

This chain joins TRBV7-2 and TRBJ2-3; 8 nucleotides align to TRBD2. The source is a man younger than 30 in good health. The sequencing sample was made of naive CD4+ T cells sorted from blood. Subset described: CD45RA+ positively selected. The CDR3 bases are TGTGCCAGCAGCGCCGGGTTAGCGGGGACAGATACGCAGTATTTT. It is translated as CASSAGLAGTDTQYF.